The 9 T cell receptor beta chains below all came from one sample that was sequenced in a study of T cells in Graves' hyperthyroidism and ophthalmopathy. Using RNA transcripts as the source, TCR beta CDR3 regions were amplified. HTBI primers were the set used in a first-round RT-PCR of the TCR CDR3. TCRdb analysed the multiplex PCR reads with MiXCR anew, one entry per CDR3 protein. Of 600,000 to 750,000 distinct CDR3 sequences listed, around 16% were seen once; the top ten hold roughly 16%. The sample taken for sequencing was blood. These receptors came from a man aged 45-65 years with Graves' hyperthyroidism.

Worth noting for this clonotype: This may be a read error: a much more frequent sequence differs by one nucleotide. This chain uses TRBV7-2 with TRBJ1-1; D gene ambiguous. The CDR3 has 13 amino acids. Germline CDR1 reads SGHTA; CDR2 reads FQGNSA. The CDR3 sequence is CACRLTANTEAFF. The CDR3 DNA reads TGTGCCTGCAGATTAACAGCGAACACTGAAGCTTTCTTT.

This clonotype was counted many times. The chain recombines TRBV18 with TRBJ1-6; a weak D match, TRBD1 (6 bases). Germline loops: CDR1 KGHSH, CDR2 LQKENI. CDR3 size: 15 residues. V was trimmed by 3 bases and J by 7 bases, leaving 13 bases between them. CDR3 DNA sequence: TGTGCCAGCTCACCGTCGGAGGGGACAAATTCACCCCTCCACTTT. It specifies CASSPSEGTNSPLHF.

This clonotype occurred many times. A read error may explain this, as a much larger clone is one base away. The J gene is TRBJ2-7, the V gene TRBV6-1, with 7 bases that match TRBD1. The CDR3 loop spans 14 amino acids. Germline CDR1 and CDR2: MNHNS and SASEGT. V shed 6 bases and J 3 bases; nucleotides not matched to a gene: 8. CDR3 amino acids: CASSPRDSRYEQYF. The CDR3 DNA sequence: TGTGCCAGCAGCCCCCGGGACAGTCGCTACGAGCAGTACTTC.

The chain uses TRBV6-1 and TRBJ1-2; 7 nucleotides agree with TRBD1. The V gene end was trimmed by 6 bases and the J gene end by 0 bases; junction bases not matched to a gene: 4. Germline loops: CDR1 MNHNS, CDR2 SASEGT. The CDR3 spans 14 residues. DNA of the CDR3: TGTGCCAGCAGAAGGGACAGCCCTAACTATGGCTACACCTTC. It codes for CASRRDSPNYGYTF.

The chain links TRBV28 to TRBJ2-1; TRBD2 matches 10 bases. The CDR3 is 15 amino acids. Germline trimming cut 8 bases from V and 1 base from J; bases unmatched to any gene: 5. The germline V gene has CDR1 MDHEN and CDR2 SYDVKM. The CDR3 DNA reads TGTGCCAGCGTAACTAGCGGGACTTCCTACAATGAGCAGTTCTTC. Translation: CASVTSGTSYNEQFF. The complete variable domain, with remaining parts taken from reference TRBV28 and TRBJ2-1, reads DVKVTQSSRYLVKRTGEKVFLECVQDMDHENMFWYRQDPGLGLRLIYFSYDVKMKEKGDIPEGYSVSREKKERFSLILESASTNQTSMYLCASVTSGTSYNEQFFGPGTRLTVL.

The chain is built from TRBV28 and TRBJ1-4; D gene ambiguous. V was trimmed by 2 bases and J by 7 bases, leaving 11 bases between them. CDR1 MDHEN and CDR2 SYDVKM come from the germline V gene. There are 14 residues in the CDR3. CDR3 bases: TGTGCCAGCAGTTTAGGGTACGCGGGTGAAAAACTGTTTTTT. Its protein is CASSLGYAGEKLFF. The variable domain in full, completed from reference TRBV28 and TRBJ1-4, reads DVKVTQSSRYLVKRTGEKVFLECVQDMDHENMFWYRQDPGLGLRLIYFSYDVKMKEKGDIPEGYSVSREKKERFSLILESASTNQTSMYLCASSLGYAGEKLFFGSGTQLSVL.

This clonotype was seen many times. The chain uses TRBV11-2 and TRBJ2-7, with 7 bases fitting TRBD2. V shed 3 bases, J shed 0 bases, and the junction held 5 bases outside the gene matches. Germline V CDR1 and CDR2: SGHAT, FQNNGV. The CDR3 runs to 15 residues. The CDR3 here is CASSFGGRASYEQYF. In nucleotides, the CDR3 is TGTGCCAGCAGCTTCGGAGGGAGGGCCTCCTACGAGCAGTACTTC.

This rearrangement joins TRBV7-2 to TRBJ1-5; D remains unclear. Germline V gene lookup returns CDR1 SGHTA and CDR2 FQGNSA. There are 15 residues in the CDR3. Trimming cost V 5 bases and J 9 bases, with 20 bases left between them. This chain's CDR3 is CASSPATNPASPQHF. The DNA of the CDR3 is TGTGCCAGCAGCCCCGCCACAAACCCCGCTTCGCCCCAGCATTTT.

This clonotype was counted at least ten times. CDR3: CASSFLRSSYEQYF. For the CDR3, the DNA is TGTGCCAGCAGTTTTCTCCGAAGCTCCTACGAGCAGTACTTC. V gene TRBV28 combines with J gene TRBJ2-7, with no clear D. The V end lost 3 bases, the J end lost 0 bases, and 9 bases lay between the germline ends. CDR1 is MDHEN, CDR2 SYDVKM, per germline. The CDR3 sequence is 14 residues long. The full variable domain, completed using reference TRBV28 and TRBJ2-7, is DVKVTQSSRYLVKRTGEKVFLECVQDMDHENMFWYRQDPGLGLRLIYFSYDVKMKEKGDIPEGYSVSREKKERFSLILESASTNQTSMYLCASSFLRSSYEQYFGPGTRLTVT.